This T cell receptor (beta chain) was identified in a study of shared clonotypes between healthy human individuals. About the research overall: There were three CD4 naive, three CD4 memory, two CD8 naive and one CD8 memory plates per donor.

Looked up from germline, CDR1 is SGHAT and CDR2 is FQNNGV. V dropped 6 bases and J dropped 4 bases, with 12 bases sitting between them. The CDR3 runs to 13 residues. The repertoire was sequenced with immunoSEQ multiplex PCR; TCRdb's copy has only in-frame clones and lacks some. The sample shows 2 million or so clones, approximately 95% of them seen only once. The chain carries TRBV11-2 and TRBJ2-5; D possibly corresponds to TRBD1 (6 bases). The sequenced material came from naive CD4+ T cells sorted from blood. This sample's subset: CD45RA+ positively selected. This clonotype was obtained from a man aged 18-30 years in good health. CDR3 in DNA: TGTGCCAGCAGAGGAACAGGGATAGAGACCCAGTACTTC. Translation gives CASRGTGIETQYF.